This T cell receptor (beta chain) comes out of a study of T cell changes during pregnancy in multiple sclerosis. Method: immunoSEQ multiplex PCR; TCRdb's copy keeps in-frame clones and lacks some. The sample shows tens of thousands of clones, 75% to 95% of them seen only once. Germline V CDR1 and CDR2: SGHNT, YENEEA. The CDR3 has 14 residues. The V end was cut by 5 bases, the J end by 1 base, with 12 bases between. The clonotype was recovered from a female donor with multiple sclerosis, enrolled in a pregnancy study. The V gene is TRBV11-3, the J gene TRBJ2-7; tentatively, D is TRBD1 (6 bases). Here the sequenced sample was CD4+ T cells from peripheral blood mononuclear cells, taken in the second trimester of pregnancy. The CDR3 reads CASSLQGGSYEQYF. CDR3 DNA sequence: TGTGCCAGCAGCCTTCAAGGGGGTTCCTACGAGCAGTACTTC.